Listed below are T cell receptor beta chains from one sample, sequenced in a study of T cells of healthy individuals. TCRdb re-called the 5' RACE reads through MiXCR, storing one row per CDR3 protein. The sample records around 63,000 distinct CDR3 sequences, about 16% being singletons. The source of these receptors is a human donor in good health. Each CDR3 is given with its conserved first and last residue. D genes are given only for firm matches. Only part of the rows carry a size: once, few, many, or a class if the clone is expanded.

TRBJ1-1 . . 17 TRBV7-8 TGTGCCAGCAGCTTATCAGCGGGGTTGGGGGGAGACACTGAAGCTTTCTTT CASSLSAGLGGDTEAFF
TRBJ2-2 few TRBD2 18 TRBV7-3 TGTGCCAGCAGCCTCTTTCTGGCGGGGGGGCGTAACACCGGGGAGCTGTTTTTT CASSLFLAGGRNTGELFF
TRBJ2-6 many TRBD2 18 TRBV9 TGTGCCAGCAGCTCAACGACTAGCGGGATCGGCGGGGCCAACGTCCTGACTTTC CASSSTTSGIGGANVLTF
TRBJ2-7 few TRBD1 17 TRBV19 TGTGCCAGTAGTATAGATCATAGGGGGACAGACCCCTACGAGCAGTACTTC CASSIDHRGTDPYEQYF
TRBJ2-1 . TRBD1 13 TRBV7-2 TGTGCCAGCAGCCCCGACAGGGGGCATTGGCAGTTCTTC CASSPDRGHWQFF
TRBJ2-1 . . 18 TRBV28 TGTGCCAGCAGTTCACGCCCCTATAGCGGTAGCTCCTACAATGAGCAGTTCTTC CASSSRPYSGSSYNEQFF
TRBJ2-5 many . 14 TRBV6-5 TGTGCCAGCAGTTTTACAGGGCACCAAGAGACCCAGTACTTC CASSFTGHQETQYF
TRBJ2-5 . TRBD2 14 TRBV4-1 TGCGCCAGCAGCCAAGTCAGCGGGGCCGCGGCCCAGTACTTC CASSQVSGAAAQYF
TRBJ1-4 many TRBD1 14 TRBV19 TGTGCCAGTAGGCAACAGGGGGCGCGGGAAAAACTGTTTTTT CASRQQGAREKLFF
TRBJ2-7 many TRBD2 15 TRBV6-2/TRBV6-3 TGTGCCAGCCGTTCGATTACTAGCGGTACCTACGAGCAGTACTTC CASRSITSGTYEQYF
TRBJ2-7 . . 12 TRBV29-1 TGCAGCACCAGACGGGTCGGGGACGAGCAGTACTTC CSTRRVGDEQYF
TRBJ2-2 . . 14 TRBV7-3 TGTGCCAGCAGCCCCATACGGGGAACCGGGGAGCTGTTTTTT CASSPIRGTGELFF
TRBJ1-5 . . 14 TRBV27 TGTGCCAGCAGTTTAGGTCAGCCCAATCAGCCCCAGCATTTT CASSLGQPNQPQHF
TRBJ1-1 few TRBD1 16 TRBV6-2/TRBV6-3 TGTGCCAGCAGCGACCGGGACAGGGGGAGGAACACTGAAGCTTTCTTT CASSDRDRGRNTEAFF
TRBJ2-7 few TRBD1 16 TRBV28 TGTGCCAGCAGTTCTTCCCGGGACAGGGCTATTTACGAGCAGTACTTC CASSSSRDRAIYEQYF
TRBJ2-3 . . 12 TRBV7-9 TGTGCCAGCAACGGGAACACAGATACGCAGTATTTT CASNGNTDTQYF
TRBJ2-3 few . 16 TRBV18 TGTGCCAGCTCACCACCGAGGAGGACTAGCACAGATACGCAGTATTTT CASSPPRRTSTDTQYF
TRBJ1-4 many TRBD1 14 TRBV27 TGTGCCAGCAGTACAGGGGTTTTCGGTGAAAAACTGTTTTTT CASSTGVFGEKLFF
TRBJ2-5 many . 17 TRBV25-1 TGTGCCAGCAGTGAATCTGAGGCTACCCCTTTTGGGGAGACCCAGTACTTC CASSESEATPFGETQYF
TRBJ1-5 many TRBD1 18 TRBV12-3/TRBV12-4 TGTGCCAGCAGTTCCTCAACAGGGGGCTGGTTCAGCAATCAGCCCCAGCATTTT CASSSSTGGWFSNQPQHF
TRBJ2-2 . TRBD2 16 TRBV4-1 TGCGCCAGCAGCCAAGGGCTAGCGGGAGTAGAGAGGGAGCTGTTTTTT CASSQGLAGVERELFF
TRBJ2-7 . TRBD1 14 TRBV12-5 TGTGCTAGTGGTTTTAACGGACAGGGGGGCGAGCAGTACTTC CASGFNGQGGEQYF
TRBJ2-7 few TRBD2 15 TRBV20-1 TGCAGTGCTAGACGACGACTAGCGGGGGCCGGAGAGCAGTACTTC CSARRRLAGAGEQYF
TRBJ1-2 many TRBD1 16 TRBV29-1 TGCAGCGTTGCCAACCCATTGACAGGGGCGGACTATGGCTACACCTTC CSVANPLTGADYGYTF
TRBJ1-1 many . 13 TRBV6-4 TGTGCCAGCAGTGACTCTTTTGGGACTGAAGCTTTCTTT CASSDSFGTEAFF
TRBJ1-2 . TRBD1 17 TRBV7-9 TGTGCCAGCAGCTTAGGGGTAGAGACAGGGGGCAACTATGGCTACACCTTC CASSLGVETGGNYGYTF
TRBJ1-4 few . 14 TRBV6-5 TGTGCCAGCAGTTATCAGGCAGGGAATGAAAAACTGTTTTTT CASSYQAGNEKLFF
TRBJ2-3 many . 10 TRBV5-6 TGTGCCAGCAGCTTAAATACGCAGTATTTT CASSLNTQYF
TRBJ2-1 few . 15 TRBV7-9 TGTGCCAGCAGCCCGGGACTTAAGGGATACAATGAGCAGTTCTTC CASSPGLKGYNEQFF
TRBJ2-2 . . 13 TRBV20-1 TGCAGTGCCGATGGGGGGCCAACCGGGGAGCTGTTTTTT CSADGGPTGELFF
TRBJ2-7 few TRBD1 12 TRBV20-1 TGCAGTGCTGAGGGACAGGGGCGCGAGCAGTACTTC CSAEGQGREQYF
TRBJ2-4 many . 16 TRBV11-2 TGTGCCAGCAGCCAATTTGGTGAGCTAGCCAAAAACATTCAGTACTTC CASSQFGELAKNIQYF
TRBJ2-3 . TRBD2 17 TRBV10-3 TGTGCCATCAGTGAGGACCCCGCGGGAGGGCAGAAAGATACGCAGTATTTT CAISEDPAGGQKDTQYF
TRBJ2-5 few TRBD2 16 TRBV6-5 TGTGCCAGCAGTACCGCTAGCGGGAGATCTACAGAGACCCAGTACTTC CASSTASGRSTETQYF
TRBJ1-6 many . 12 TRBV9 TGTGCCAGCAGCGTAGGCAGCGCGCCCCTCCACTTT CASSVGSAPLHF
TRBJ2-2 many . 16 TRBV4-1 TGCGCCAGCAGCCAAGAGTGGGTCAGCTACACCGGGGAGCTGTTTTTT CASSQEWVSYTGELFF